Listed here is a single T cell receptor beta chain. It has no known antigen specificity. No much larger clonotype is one base removed from it; base qualities were not supplied. This record comes from a study of cytomegalovirus exposure and HLA in healthy donors (dated by TCRdb to 2015 to 2018). In the study overall: According to an earlier analysis of 587 of the donors, about 179 million T cells yielded 95 million to 140 million unique TCR beta sequences and approximately 300 Gb of sequence data. Roughly 300 gigabases of sequencing data and around 88 million unique TCR sequences made up an early release that covered several hundred HLA-typed donors. Among the roughly 400 genotyped donors, roughly 80% belonged to the genetic ancestry cluster associated with self-reported Caucasian donors. The study aimed to test whether cataloging public T cell receptors could reveal signatures of past pathogen exposure. The study profiled the T cell repertoires of 550 to 700 subjects by immunosequencing and related them to cytomegalovirus serostatus. Along with the approximately 650-subject first cohort, a separate validation cohort of more than 90 different subjects was used. To predict cytomegalovirus infection status, the study combined high-throughput TCR immunosequencing, statistical association of individual TCRs with disease status, and machine learning. In a later analysis, previously published TCR beta repertoires from 500 to 750 donors were re-analyzed and high-resolution HLA genotyping was added so that TCR occurrence patterns could be studied. Rather than using new phenotypic data, the later analysis identified candidate immune exposures from TCR beta sequences and from how often those sequences occurred across donors. In an earlier analysis of over 550 of the donors, high-throughput TCR beta sequencing was used to judge whether each TCR beta V gene segment behaved as functional or pseudogenic. Alongside the repertoire data, information on donor age, sex, ethnicity and CMV serostatus was compiled. In a later genetic analysis, genome-wide SNP genotypes for 398 of the 666 donors were used, and that subset was treated as a discovery cohort. All discovery cohort repertoires had been generated on a single sequencing platform. HLA typing included class I and class II loci at four-digit resolution. Typing coverage differed by locus: A, B, C, DRB1 and DQB1 were typed in roughly 620-630 donors, DQA1 in 500 to 550, DPA1 in 600 to 610, and DPB1 in roughly 450. Because of strong linkage in the cohort, five DR-DQ haplotypes were treated as single units for association and clustering. Among about 400 genotyped donors of the cohort, an average of around 250,000 unique TCR beta nucleotide sequences was sequenced per donor, of which about 18% were non-productive. Broad study findings and their caveats: A later analysis found that most CMV-associated TCR beta chains appeared HLA-restricted, with HLA associations seemingly driven largely by CMV exposure. Compared with the approximately 670-donor mean, donors in an Asian-associated ancestry cluster had fewer N-insertions in productive TCRs, according to a later genetic analysis. A cluster of highly shared sequence variants was judged likely to represent a technical artifact of the sequencing pipeline. Because HLA typing was missing for some donors at each locus, association tests included only the typed subset. Correlated functional status among segregating V segments might be attributable to linkage disequilibrium, but an unknown experimental factor could not be ruled out. Some IMGT-functional V segments, including TRBV6-2 and TRBV6-3, could not be told apart with the 87-base-pair reads, so those segments were excluded. Most TCR sequences were observed very rarely across donors, whereas some public TCRs were present in many individuals. A further reported finding was that TCR beta sequences accurately predicted the HLA-A and HLA-B alleles for most subjects in the first cohort. Because counts were too low, seventeen rarely observed V segments, including chromosome 9 orphons, were excluded from the earlier analysis of 587 of the donors. In a later analysis, HLA-associated TCR beta chains were found to be more clonally expanded and to have lower generation probabilities than equally common non-associated chains. When HLA alleles, especially DR and DQ, strongly co-occurred, TCR associations were difficult to assign to individual alleles. Immune exposure information for the cohort was limited to CMV serostatus. The study listed 150 to 200 TCR beta chains as associated with cytomegalovirus. V-gene and J-gene trimming of TCR beta chains was associated with a missense DCLRE1C variant in a later genetic analysis, and the association was replicated in an independent cohort. A later analysis reported that several top co-occurrence clusters appeared linked to parvovirus B19, influenza, CMV and Epstein-Barr virus. The classifier was reported to diagnose cytomegalovirus status with high specificity and sensitivity in both the original and validation cohorts. In vitro tests confirmed that a few of the cytomegalovirus-associated TCR beta chains recognize cytomegalovirus antigens. In a later analysis, TCR association rates were found to vary across HLA loci, with the most associated TCRs seen for DRB1 alleles and the fewest for HLA-C alleles. In an earlier analysis of approximately 590 of the donors, most TCR beta V segments were observed in productive rearrangements about 90% or about 30% of the time, broadly matching IMGT annotations. Only TCR beta chains were sequenced in this cohort, and the absence of alpha or paired-chain data limited detectable features. At a false discovery rate of 0.05, a later analysis linked roughly 17,000 TCR beta sequences to specific HLA alleles. It was suggested by the authors that the approach could potentially be generalized to other disease states and immunological phenotypes. Sequencing depth was assumed to be roughly uniform across donors in the presence/absence analyses, though that assumption may not hold.

Library prep was done by the immunoSEQ multiplex PCR assay. A mixture of 60 forward primers for TCR Vbeta segments and 13 reverse primers for TCR Jbeta segments was used in the multiplex PCR. The CDR3 region of rearranged TCR beta genes was amplified from genomic DNA with a multiplex PCR assay. The Illumina HiSeq System was used to sequence the amplified TCR beta libraries as 87-base-pair reads. Regarding the original processing steps: Across the 666 repertoires, a later analysis counted approximately 75 million unique TCR beta chains, roughly 11 million of which were shared by at least two donors. A nearest-neighbor algorithm error-corrected the raw reads and collapsed the reads into unique sequences, merging closely related sequences to remove PCR and sequencing errors. V, D and J gene segments were assigned by aligning CDR3 sequences to IMGT reference sequences. For a sequence to be retained, a match of at least six nucleotides was required to both a V gene segment and a J gene segment. A rearrangement was called productive if the CDR3 had no stop codons and remained in frame with V and J, and every other rearrangement was called non-productive. CDR3 was defined according to IMGT convention as the region running from the second conserved V-encoded cysteine to the conserved J-encoded phenylalanine. The earlier analysis of some 550 of the donors excluded any sequence lacking an unambiguous match to a single V gene segment. In an earlier analysis of 500 to 750 of the donors, V segments were called functional above 56.7% productive rearrangements and were called segregating when the between-donor standard deviation exceeded 5%. To diagnose cytomegalovirus status from the catalog of TCR beta chain sequences, a statistical classification framework was built. In a later analysis, TCR nucleotide sequences were compared against IMGT/GENE-DB human TR gene sequences so that V and J genes could be assigned. The TCRdist pipeline was used in a later analysis to assign CDR3 sequences and most-parsimonious VDJ recombination scenarios. In a later analysis, every TCR beta chain was defined by the combination of its CDR3 amino acid sequence and its V-gene family, and reads without a unique V-gene family were dropped. As a way to deal with suspected cross-contamination and a sequencing artifact, a later analysis dropped 450 to 600 nucleotide sequences that were highly shared and had low generation probability. In a later analysis, a clonal expansion index for each public chain was calculated from normalized within-repertoire ranks of inferred template counts. In a later analysis, generation probabilities were computed using a VDJ recombination model fitted to out-of-frame rearrangements, and the results were checked against IGoR. A later analysis scored TCR-TCR, TCR-HLA and TCR-CMV co-occurrence with hypergeometric tests, applying a repertoire-size bias correction to TCR pairs. A later analysis estimated false discovery rates by permuting HLA or CMV assignments 20 times. A later analysis grouped co-occurring TCRs with DBSCAN, adding TCRdist sequence similarity when clustering within HLA-allele-positive subsets. Co-occurrence clustering excluded repertoires with fewer than 30,000 or more than 120,000 public chains, plus five with anomalous nucleotide sharing. TCRdb holds this immuneACCESS table with in-frame rearrangements only. Some clones are missing; in checked studies, unresolved V genes explain under half, and the rest has no known cause. V, J and clone size were drawn from that table, and D and trimming were deduced from the DNA. This sample is represented by 80,000 or so clones; under 80% of them were singletons. Of the sample, 4% to 5% is held by the ten largest clones.

The CDR3, from cysteine to phenylalanine, totals 15 residues. Only CDR3 DNA is held: 45 bases, read in frame from base 1. Reading the germline V gene gives CDR1 SGHTA and CDR2 FQGTGA. Trimming leaves V shorter by 4 bases and J shorter by 5 bases, with the junction holding 10 bases beyond the gene matches. The cohort consisted of fewer than 700 healthy bone marrow donors. At the time of sampling, every cohort member was nominally healthy, though immune exposures that went unrecorded were likely present. The donor tested CMV seropositive and was one of the 289 seropositive cohort members. Every donor gave a peripheral blood sample, and the peripheral blood mononuclear cells from that sample were used for TCR beta sequencing. The Qiagen DNeasy Blood Extraction Kit was used to extract genomic DNA from the blood cell samples.

This clonotype originated in a man aged 60 to 75 in good health and CMV-seropositive. The sequence is built from TRBV7-3 and TRBJ2-5; a stretch of 7 junction bases matches TRBD1. The sequenced sample was PBMCs. Read as DNA, the sequence is TGTGCCAGCAGCTCGCGGCCAGACAGGGATGAGACCCAGTACTTC. Its translation reads: CASSSRPDRDETQYF.